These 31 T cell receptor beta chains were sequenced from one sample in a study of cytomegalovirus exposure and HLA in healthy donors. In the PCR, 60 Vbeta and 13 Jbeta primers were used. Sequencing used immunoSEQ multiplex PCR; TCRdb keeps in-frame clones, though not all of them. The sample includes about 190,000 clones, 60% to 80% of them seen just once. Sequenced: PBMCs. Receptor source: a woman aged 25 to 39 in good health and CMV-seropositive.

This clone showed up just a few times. In DNA, the CDR3 is TGTGCCAGCAGTCTTCGAGCTTCCAAAAATGAAAAACTGTTTTTT. Amino acids: CASSLRASKNEKLFF. The J gene is TRBJ1-4, the V gene TRBV6-1; D call uncertain. Germline V CDR1 and CDR2: MNHNS, SASEGT. This CDR3 has 15 amino acids. With 5 bases removed from V and 5 bases from J, the gap between germline ends came to 15 bases.

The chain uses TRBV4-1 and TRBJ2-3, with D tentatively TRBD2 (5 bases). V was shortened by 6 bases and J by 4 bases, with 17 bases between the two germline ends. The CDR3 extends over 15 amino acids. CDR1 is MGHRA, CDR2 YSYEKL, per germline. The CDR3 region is CASSQDTTGADTQYF. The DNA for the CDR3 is TGCGCCAGCAGTCAGGATACCACCGGGGCAGATACGCAGTATTTT.

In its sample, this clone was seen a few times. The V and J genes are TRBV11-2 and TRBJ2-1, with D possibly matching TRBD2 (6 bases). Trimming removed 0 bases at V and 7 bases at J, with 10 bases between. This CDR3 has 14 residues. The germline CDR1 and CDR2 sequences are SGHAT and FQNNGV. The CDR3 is CASSLDTSLNEQFF. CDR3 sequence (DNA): TGTGCCAGCAGCTTAGATACTAGCTTGAATGAGCAGTTCTTC.

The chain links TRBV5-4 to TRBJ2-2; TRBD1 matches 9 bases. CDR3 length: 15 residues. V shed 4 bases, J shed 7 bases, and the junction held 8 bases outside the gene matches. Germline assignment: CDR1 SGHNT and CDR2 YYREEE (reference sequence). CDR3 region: CASSRTGDLYGELFF. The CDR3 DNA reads TGTGCCAGCAGCCGGACAGGGGATTTGTACGGGGAGCTGTTTTTT. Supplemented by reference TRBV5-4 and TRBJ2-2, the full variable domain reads ETGVTQSPTHLIKTRGQQVTLRCSSQSGHNTVSWYQQALGQGPQFIFQYYREEENGRGNFPPRFSGLQFPNYSSELNVNALELDDSALYLCASSRTGDLYGELFFGEGSRLTVL.

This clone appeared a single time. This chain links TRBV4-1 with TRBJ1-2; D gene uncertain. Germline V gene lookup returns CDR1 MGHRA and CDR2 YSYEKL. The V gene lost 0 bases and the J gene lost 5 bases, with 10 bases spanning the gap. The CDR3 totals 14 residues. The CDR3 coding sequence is TGCGCCAGCAGCCAAGATCGCGGGGATTATGGCTACACCTTC. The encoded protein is CASSQDRGDYGYTF.

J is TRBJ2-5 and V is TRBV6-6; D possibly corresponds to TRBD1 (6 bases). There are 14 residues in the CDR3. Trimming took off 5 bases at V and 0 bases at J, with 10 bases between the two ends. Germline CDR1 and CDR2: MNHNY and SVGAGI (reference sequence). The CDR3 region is CASSPTGYQETQYF. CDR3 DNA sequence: TGTGCCAGCAGTCCTACAGGGTACCAAGAGACCCAGTACTTC.

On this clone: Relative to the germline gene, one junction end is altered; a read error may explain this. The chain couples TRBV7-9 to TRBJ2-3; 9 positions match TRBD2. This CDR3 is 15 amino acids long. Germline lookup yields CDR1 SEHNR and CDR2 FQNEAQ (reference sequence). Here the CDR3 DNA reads TGTTCCAGCAGCACGGGACTAGCCCTCACAGATACGCAGTATTTT. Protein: CSSSTGLALTDTQYF. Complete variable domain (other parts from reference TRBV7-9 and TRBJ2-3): DTGVSQNPRHKITKRGQNVTFRCDPISEHNRLYWYRQTLGQGPEFLTYFQNEAQLEKSRLLSDRFSAERPKGSFSTLEIQRTEQGDSAMYLCSSSTGLALTDTQYFGPGTRLTVL.

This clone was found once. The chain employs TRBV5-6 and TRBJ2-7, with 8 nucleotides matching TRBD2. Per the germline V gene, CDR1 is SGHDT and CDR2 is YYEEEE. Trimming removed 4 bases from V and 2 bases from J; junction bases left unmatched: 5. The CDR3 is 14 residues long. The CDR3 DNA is TGTGCCAGCAGCGAGACTAGCGCCGCCTACGAGCAGTACTTC. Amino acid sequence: CASSETSAAYEQYF.

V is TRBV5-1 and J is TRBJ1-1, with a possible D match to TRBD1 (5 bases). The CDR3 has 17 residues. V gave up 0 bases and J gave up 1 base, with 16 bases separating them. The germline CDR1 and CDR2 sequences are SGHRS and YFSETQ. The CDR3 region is CASSLGSGNRPNTEAFF. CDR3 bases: TGCGCCAGCAGCTTGGGAAGTGGGAACAGGCCGAACACTGAAGCTTTCTTT. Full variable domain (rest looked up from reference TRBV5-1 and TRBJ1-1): KAGVTQTPRYLIKTRGQQVTLSCSPISGHRSVSWYQQTPGQGLQFLFEYFSETQRNKGNFPGRFSGRQFSNSRSEMNVSTLELGDSALYLCASSLGSGNRPNTEAFFGQGTRLTVV.

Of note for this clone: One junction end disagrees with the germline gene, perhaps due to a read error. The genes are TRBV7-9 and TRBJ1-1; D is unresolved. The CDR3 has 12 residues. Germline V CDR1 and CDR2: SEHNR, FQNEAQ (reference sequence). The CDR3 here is CSSSFANSEAFF. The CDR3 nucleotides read TGTTCCAGCAGCTTCGCCAACTCTGAAGCTTTCTTT.

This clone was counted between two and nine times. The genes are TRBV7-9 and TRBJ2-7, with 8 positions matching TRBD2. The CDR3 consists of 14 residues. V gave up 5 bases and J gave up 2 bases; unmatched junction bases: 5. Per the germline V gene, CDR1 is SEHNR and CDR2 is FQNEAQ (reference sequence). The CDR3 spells CASSADGGAYEQYF. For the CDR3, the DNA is TGTGCCAGCAGCGCTGACGGGGGGGCCTACGAGCAGTACTTC.

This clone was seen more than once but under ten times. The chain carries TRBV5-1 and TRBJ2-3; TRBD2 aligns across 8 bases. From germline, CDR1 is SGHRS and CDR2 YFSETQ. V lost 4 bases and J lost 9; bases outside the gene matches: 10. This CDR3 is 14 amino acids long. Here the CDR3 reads CASSTGTSGHTQYF. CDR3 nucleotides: TGCGCCAGCAGCACCGGGACTAGTGGTCACACGCAGTATTTT. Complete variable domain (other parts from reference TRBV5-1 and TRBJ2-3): KAGVTQTPRYLIKTRGQQVTLSCSPISGHRSVSWYQQTPGQGLQFLFEYFSETQRNKGNFPGRFSGRQFSNSRSEMNVSTLELGDSALYLCASSTGTSGHTQYFGPGTRLTVL.

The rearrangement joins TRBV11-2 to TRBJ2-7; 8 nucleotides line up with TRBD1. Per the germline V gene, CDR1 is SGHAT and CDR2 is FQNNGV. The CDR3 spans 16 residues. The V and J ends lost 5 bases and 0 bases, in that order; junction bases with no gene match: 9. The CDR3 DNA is TGTGCCAGCAGCCTATACCCGGACAGGGCCTCCTACGAGCAGTACTTC. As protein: CASSLYPDRASYEQYF.

In DNA form, the CDR3 reads TGTGCCAGCAGCCTACAGGGGAGAACAGATACGCAGTATTTT. It specifies CASSLQGRTDTQYF. The chain employs TRBV27 and TRBJ2-3; 7 bases align to TRBD1. CDR3 length: 14 amino acids. CDR1 is MNHEY and CDR2 is SMNVEV in the germline V gene (reference sequence). The trim removed 6 bases at V and 3 bases at J, leaving 6 bases unmatched.

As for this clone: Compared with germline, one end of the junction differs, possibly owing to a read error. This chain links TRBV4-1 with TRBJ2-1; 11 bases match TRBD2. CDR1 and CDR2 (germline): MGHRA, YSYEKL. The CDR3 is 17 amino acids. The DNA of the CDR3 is TGCGCCAGCAGCGAAGAAGCGCTAGCGGGAGGTTGGAATGAGCAGTTCTTC. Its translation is CASSEEALAGGWNEQFF.

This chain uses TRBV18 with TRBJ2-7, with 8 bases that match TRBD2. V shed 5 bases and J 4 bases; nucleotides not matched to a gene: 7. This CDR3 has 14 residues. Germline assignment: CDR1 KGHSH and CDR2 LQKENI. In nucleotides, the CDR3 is TGTGCCAGCTCAGATCCTAGCGGGCAATACGAGCAGTACTTC. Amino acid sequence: CASSDPSGQYEQYF.

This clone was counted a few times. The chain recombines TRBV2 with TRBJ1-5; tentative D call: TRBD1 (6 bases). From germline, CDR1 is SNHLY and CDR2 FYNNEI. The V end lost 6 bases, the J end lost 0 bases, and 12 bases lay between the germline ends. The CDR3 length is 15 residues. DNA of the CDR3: TGTGCCAGCAGCCTCGGGGGGGCTAGCAATCAGCCCCAGCATTTT. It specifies CASSLGGASNQPQHF.

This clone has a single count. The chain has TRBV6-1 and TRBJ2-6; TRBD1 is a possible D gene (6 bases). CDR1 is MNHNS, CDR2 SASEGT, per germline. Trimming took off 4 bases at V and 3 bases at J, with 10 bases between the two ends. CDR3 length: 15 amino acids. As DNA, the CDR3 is TGTGCCAGCAGTGTTTCAGGGGTTGGGGCCAACGTCCTGACTTTC. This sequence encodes CASSVSGVGANVLTF.

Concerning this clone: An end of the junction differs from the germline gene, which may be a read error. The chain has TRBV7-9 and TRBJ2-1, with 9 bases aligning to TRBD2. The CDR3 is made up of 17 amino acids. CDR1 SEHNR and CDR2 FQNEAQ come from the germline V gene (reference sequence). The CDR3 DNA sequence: TGTTCCAGCAGCTTTAGCGGGAGCGTGAGCAGTCACAATGAGCAGTTCTTC. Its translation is CSSSFSGSVSSHNEQFF.

CDR3 DNA sequence: TGTGCCAGCAGCTTAAACAGGGACTCCTACGAGCAGTACTTC. This encodes CASSLNRDSYEQYF. The chain is built from TRBV13 and TRBJ2-7, with a tentative D call TRBD1 (6 bases). Germline V lookup: CDR1 PRHDT, CDR2 FYEKMQ (reference sequence). V lost 2 bases, J lost 0 bases, and 8 bases lay in between. The CDR3 runs 14 residues.

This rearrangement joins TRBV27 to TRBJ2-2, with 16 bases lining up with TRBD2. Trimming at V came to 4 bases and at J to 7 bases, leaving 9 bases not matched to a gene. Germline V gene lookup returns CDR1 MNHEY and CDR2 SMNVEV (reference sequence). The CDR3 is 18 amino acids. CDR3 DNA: TGTGCCAGCAGTTCTCCGGGACTAGCGGGAGGGCCTAACGGGGAGCTGTTTTTT. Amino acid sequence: CASSSPGLAGGPNGELFF.

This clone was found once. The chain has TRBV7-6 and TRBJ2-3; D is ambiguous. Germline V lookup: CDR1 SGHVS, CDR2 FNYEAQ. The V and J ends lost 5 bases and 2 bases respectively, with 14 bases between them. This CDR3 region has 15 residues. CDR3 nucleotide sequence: TGTGCCAGCAGCCCCCGCAAAGCTGACACAGATACGCAGTATTTT. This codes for CASSPRKADTDTQYF.

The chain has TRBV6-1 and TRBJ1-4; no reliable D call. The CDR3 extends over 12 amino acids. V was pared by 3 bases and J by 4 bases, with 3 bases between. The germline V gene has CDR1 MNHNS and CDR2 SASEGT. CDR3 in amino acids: CASSDHNEKLFF. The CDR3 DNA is TGTGCCAGCAGTGACCATAATGAAAAACTGTTTTTT.

CDR3 bases: TGTGCCAGCAGTGGCGGGAGGGCCAACGATGAGCAGTTCTTC. Translated, it gives CASSGGRANDEQFF. J is TRBJ2-1 and V is TRBV6-4; 9 positions agree with TRBD2. This CDR3 is built from 14 residues. Trimming removed 4 bases from V and 8 bases from J; junction bases left unmatched: 6. Germline V gene lookup returns CDR1 MRHNA and CDR2 SNTAGT.

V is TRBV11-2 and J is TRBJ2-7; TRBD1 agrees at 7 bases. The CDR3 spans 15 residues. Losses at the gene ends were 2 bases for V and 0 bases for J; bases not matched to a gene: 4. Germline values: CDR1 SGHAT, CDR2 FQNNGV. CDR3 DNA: TGTGCCAGCAGCTTAAGAGGGGGCAGCTCCTACGAGCAGTACTTC. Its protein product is CASSLRGGSSYEQYF.

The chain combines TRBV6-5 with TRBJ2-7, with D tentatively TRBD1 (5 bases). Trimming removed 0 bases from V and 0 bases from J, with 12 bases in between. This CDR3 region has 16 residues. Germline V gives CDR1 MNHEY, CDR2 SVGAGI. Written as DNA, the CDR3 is TGTGCCAGCAGTTACTCGTCGCAGGGCCCCTCCTACGAGCAGTACTTC. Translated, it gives CASSYSSQGPSYEQYF.

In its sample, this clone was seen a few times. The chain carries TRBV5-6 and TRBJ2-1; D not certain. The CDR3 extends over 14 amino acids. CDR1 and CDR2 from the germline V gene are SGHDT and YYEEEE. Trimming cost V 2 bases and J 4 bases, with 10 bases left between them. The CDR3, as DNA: TGTGCCAGCAGCTTACGCGGAGCTTACAATGAGCAGTTCTTC. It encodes CASSLRGAYNEQFF.

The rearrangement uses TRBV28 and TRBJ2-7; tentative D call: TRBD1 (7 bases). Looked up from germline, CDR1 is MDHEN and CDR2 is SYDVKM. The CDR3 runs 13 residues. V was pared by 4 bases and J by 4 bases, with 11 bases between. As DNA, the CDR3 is TGTGCCAGCAGTTCGACAGGGAGGTACGAGCAGTACTTC. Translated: CASSSTGRYEQYF.

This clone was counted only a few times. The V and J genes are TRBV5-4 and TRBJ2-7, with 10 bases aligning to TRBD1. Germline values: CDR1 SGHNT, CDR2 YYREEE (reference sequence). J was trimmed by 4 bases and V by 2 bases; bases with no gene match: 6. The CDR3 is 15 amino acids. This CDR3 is CASSFRDRGRYEQYF. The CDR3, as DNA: TGTGCCAGCAGCTTCCGGGACAGGGGTCGGTACGAGCAGTACTTC.

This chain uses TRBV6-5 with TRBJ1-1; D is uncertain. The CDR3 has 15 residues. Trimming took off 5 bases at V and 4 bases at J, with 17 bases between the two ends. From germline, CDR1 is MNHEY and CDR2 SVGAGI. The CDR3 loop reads CASSKVTGLGTEAFF. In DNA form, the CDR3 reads TGTGCCAGCAGTAAAGTGACTGGGTTGGGCACTGAAGCTTTCTTT.

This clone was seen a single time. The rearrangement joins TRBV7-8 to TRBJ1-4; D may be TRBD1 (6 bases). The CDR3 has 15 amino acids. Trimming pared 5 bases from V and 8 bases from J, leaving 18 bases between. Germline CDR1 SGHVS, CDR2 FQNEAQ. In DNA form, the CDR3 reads TGTGCCAGCAGCCGGGACTACGAGGGGGGGGAAAAACTGTTTTTT. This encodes CASSRDYEGGEKLFF.